This section outlines one T cell receptor beta chain sequence together with its context. The data derive from a study of blood T cell repertoires in COVID-19. Participants reported their clinical history, and cohort assignment relied on those reports. The CDR3 totals 13 residues. V dropped 2 bases and J dropped 5 bases, with 12 bases sitting between them. The V gene's germline CDR1 is GTSNPN and CDR2 SVGIG (reference sequence). The protocol was immunoSEQ multiplex PCR, while the TCRdb copy is restricted to in-frame clones and leaves out a portion. The table lists over 200,000 clones, roughly nine tenths of them singletons.

The chain links TRBV30 to TRBJ1-1; TRBD1 is a possible D gene (5 bases). This receptor was taken from a woman in her thirties with acute COVID-19. Sequencing was performed on PBMCs or T cells enriched from blood (not recorded which). The CDR3 sequence is CAWSSGDDTEAFF. The DNA for the CDR3 is TGTGCCTGGAGTTCGGGGGATGATACTGAAGCTTTCTTT.